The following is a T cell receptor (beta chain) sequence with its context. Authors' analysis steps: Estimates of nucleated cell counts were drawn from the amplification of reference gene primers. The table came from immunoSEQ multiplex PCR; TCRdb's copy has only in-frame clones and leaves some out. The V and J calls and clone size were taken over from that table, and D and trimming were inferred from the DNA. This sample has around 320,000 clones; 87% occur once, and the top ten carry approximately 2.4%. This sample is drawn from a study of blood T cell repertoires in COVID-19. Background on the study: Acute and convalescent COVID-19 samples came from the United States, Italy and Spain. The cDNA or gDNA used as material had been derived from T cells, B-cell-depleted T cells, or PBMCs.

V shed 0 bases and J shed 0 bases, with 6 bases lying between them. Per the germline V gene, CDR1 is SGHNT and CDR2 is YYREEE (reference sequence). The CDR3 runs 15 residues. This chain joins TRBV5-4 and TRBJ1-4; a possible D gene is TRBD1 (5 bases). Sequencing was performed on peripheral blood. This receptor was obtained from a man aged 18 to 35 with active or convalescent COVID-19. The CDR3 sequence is CASSLVGATNEKLFF. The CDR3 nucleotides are TGTGCCAGCAGCTTGGTAGGGGCAACTAATGAAAAACTGTTTTTT.